This T cell receptor (beta chain) was sequenced during a study of cytomegalovirus exposure and HLA in healthy donors. Researchers ran the PCR with 60 Vbeta and 13 Jbeta primers. Sequencing was performed with immunoSEQ multiplex PCR; in TCRdb, only in-frame clones are kept and a portion is missing. The sample lists under 110,000 clones, roughly 70% occurring once. The sequence derives from a male donor in good health and CMV-seropositive. The specimen sequenced was PBMCs.

The CDR3 DNA sequence: TGTGCCAGCAGTTTATCGACAGGGACATCCTACGAGCAGTACTTC. Translated: CASSLSTGTSYEQYF. This sequence joins TRBV27 and TRBJ2-7, with TRBD1 matching over 7 bases. The CDR3 runs 15 residues. The junction had 3 bases not matched to a gene; V was cut back by 0 bases and J by 1 base. The germline V gene encodes CDR1 MNHEY and CDR2 SMNVEV (reference sequence).